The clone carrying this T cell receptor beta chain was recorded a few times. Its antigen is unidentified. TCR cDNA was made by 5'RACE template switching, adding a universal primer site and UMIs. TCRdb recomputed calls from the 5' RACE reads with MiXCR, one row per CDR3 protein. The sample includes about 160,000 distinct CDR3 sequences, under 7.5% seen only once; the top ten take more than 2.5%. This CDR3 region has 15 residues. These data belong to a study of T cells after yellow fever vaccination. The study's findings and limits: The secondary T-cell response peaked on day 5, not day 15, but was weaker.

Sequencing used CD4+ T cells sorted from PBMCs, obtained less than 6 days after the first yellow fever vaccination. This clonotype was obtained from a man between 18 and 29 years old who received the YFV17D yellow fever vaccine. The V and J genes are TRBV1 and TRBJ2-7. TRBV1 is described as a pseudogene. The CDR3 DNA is TGCACCAGCAGCCAAGATAGTGCGAGGCTTAAGGAGCAGTACTTC. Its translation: CTSSQDSARLKEQYF.